The subject of this entry is one T cell receptor (beta chain). Antigen unknown. T cells were sequenced at a targeted depth of 1 in 200,000 to 1 in 1 million. Sequenced by immunoSEQ multiplex PCR; TCRdb stores in-frame clones only, minus some. Here the sample spans 130,000 or so clones, around 80% being singletons. The entry originates in a study of cytotoxic CD8 clonotypes in ibrutinib-treated CLL. Study-level information: Among patients, some 24 responded partially and 2 completely; around 14 then stayed remitted and around twelve progressed after median approximately 68 months. Response samples came after a median 12 months of treatment, range 6 to 36.

Notes on the study in general: Under therapy, public clonotypes either contracted or stayed stable, and they were uncommon.

The CDR3 length is 16 residues. V was clipped by 0 bases and J by 4 bases, with 15 bases between them. Germline V gives CDR1 LNHNV, CDR2 YYDKDF (reference sequence). V and J are TRBV15 and TRBJ1-2; D gene uncertain. The sample in question was PBMCs, obtained after 12 months of ibrutinib treatment. The sequence was collected from a human donor with chronic lymphocytic leukemia. CDR3 loop: CATSRDTRGRGYGYTF. In nucleotides, the CDR3 is TGTGCCACCAGCAGAGATACACGAGGGCGGGGCTATGGCTACACCTTC.